This T cell receptor beta chain appears in the sequencing data of a study of blood T cell repertoires in COVID-19. About the research overall: Samples of COVID-19 (acute and convalescent) were obtained from the United States, Italy and Spain. T cells, B-cell-depleted T cells, or PBMCs supplied cDNA or gDNA.

Under the authors' procedure: It was from reference gene primer amplification that nucleated cell counts were estimated. Sequencing used immunoSEQ multiplex PCR; TCRdb keeps in-frame clones, though not all of them. The D gene and trimming were derived from the DNA, and the V and J assignments and clone size from that table. The data contain some 200,000 clones, roughly 82% of them singletons. V was clipped by 0 bases and J by 6 bases; unmatched bases: 16. Looked up from germline, CDR1 is PRHDT and CDR2 is FYEKMQ (reference sequence). The length of the CDR3 is 19 residues. Material for sequencing was peripheral blood. The source is a woman in her thirties or forties with acute or convalescent COVID-19. The chain uses TRBV13 and TRBJ2-1; 8 bases match TRBD2. The CDR3 reads CASSLGSFRGGTLPNEQFF. CDR3 coding DNA: TGTGCCAGCAGCTTAGGCTCGTTTCGCGGGGGGACTTTGCCCAATGAGCAGTTCTTC.